The clone carrying this T cell receptor beta chain has only a few counts. Unique molecular identifiers were incorporated during preparation of the TCRbeta library. One entry per CDR3 protein results from TCRdb running MiXCR on the PCR reads. The data hold 450,000 to 500,000 distinct CDR3 sequences, with 9.5% to 15% observed a single time. This sample was included in a study of T-cell reconstitution after alpha-beta-depleted transplantation in children. The source material was PBMCs from the stem cell graft donor, sampled from the stem cell graft. This receptor was taken from a human donor who donated a stem cell graft to a child with combined immunodeficiency.

CDR3 in amino acids: CASSLPQGIENEQFF. The CDR3 coding sequence is TGTGCCAGCAGTTTGCCACAGGGGATTGAGAATGAGCAGTTCTTC. This chain links TRBV12-3 or TRBV12-4 with TRBJ2-1; 7 nucleotides line up with TRBD1. V dropped 3 bases and J dropped 7; count of bases not matched to a gene: 9. This CDR3 region has 15 residues.